The clone carrying this T cell receptor beta chain has just one count. This record comes from a study of blood T cell repertoires in COVID-19. Across the study: Both acute and convalescent COVID-19 samples were obtained from the United States, Italy and Spain.

CDR1 is MGHRA, CDR2 YSYEKL, per germline. The length of the CDR3 is 18 residues. The trim removed 1 base at V and 4 bases at J, leaving 12 bases unmatched. Original processing methods: For nucleated cells, counts were estimated from reference gene primer amplification. Sequenced by immunoSEQ multiplex PCR; TCRdb stores in-frame clones only, minus some. D and trimming come from the DNA, and the V and J calls and clone size come from that table. The data contain roughly 360,000 clones, approximately 89% of them singletons. The clonotype comes from a man under 40 who had recovered from COVID-19. The chain employs TRBV4-1 and TRBJ1-2; 10 nucleotides match TRBD1. Sequenced input: PBMCs or T cells enriched from blood (not recorded which). In DNA form, the CDR3 reads TGCGCCAGCAGCCAAGCTCTACCGGGACAGGGGTCCGGCTATGGCTACACCTTC. Its translation is CASSQALPGQGSGYGYTF.